This record looks at one T cell receptor (beta chain) sequence and its context. Its antigen is currently unknown. This sample is part of a study of cytomegalovirus exposure and HLA in healthy donors. Study-level points and caveats: A few CMV-associated chains were confirmed in vitro to be specific for CMV antigens. Prediction of most subjects' HLA-A and HLA-B alleles by TCR beta sequences was reportedly accurate. CMV serostatus stood as the only immune exposure information on hand.

V shed 0 bases and J shed 4 bases, with 9 bases lying between them. The CDR3 runs to 14 residues. Per germline, CDR1 MNHEY and CDR2 SMNVEV (reference sequence). Researchers ran the PCR with 60 Vbeta and 13 Jbeta primers. This table comes from immunoSEQ multiplex PCR, and its TCRdb copy is limited to in-frame clones, with some not included. This table has about 77,000 clones, about 80% appearing once. The chain carries TRBV27 and TRBJ1-1; D is possibly TRBD1 (5 bases). The sequenced sample was PBMCs. This sequence originates from a man in his forties in good health and CMV-seronegative. The CDR3 nucleotides are TGTGCCAGCAGTTTATCCACAGGTGGCACTGAAGCTTTCTTT. Translated, it gives CASSLSTGGTEAFF.